This T cell receptor (beta chain) was recovered during a study of T-cell memory formation after mild COVID-19 (dated by TCRdb to about 2021). With respect to the entire study: TCR sequence clusters from the two donors were found to be largely donor specific. In a couple of donors, T-cell clones that expanded and contracted after mild COVID-19 were tracked by sequencing TCRalpha and TCRbeta repertoires over time. The cohort was made up of two young adult volunteers, one female and one male, who were previously healthy.

What the research found in general, with its limitations: Contracting CD4+ clones appeared mostly in the CM and EM memory subsets, whereas CD8+ clones were enriched in EMRA. Some responding clones were found in pre-infection memory, which suggests that pre-existing cross-reactive memory T cells took part in the SARS-CoV-2 response. Clones contracting from day 15 to 85 had balanced CD4/CD8 phenotypes, while a second wave expanding from day 15 to 37 was biased towards CD4+. The second-wave clones that peaked on day 37 were not confirmed to be SARS-CoV-2 specific. The study covered only a couple of mild cases, and larger cohorts including severe cases with pre-infection samples were considered necessary.

Details on this clonotype: The target of this receptor is not known. Base qualities are missing; no much larger clone stands one base away.

Ficoll-Paque density gradient centrifugation was the method used to isolate PBMCs. From the cysteine through the phenylalanine, the CDR3 covers 17 amino acids. CDR3 DNA is the only sequence kept; it has 51 bases, read in frame from the first base. The germline V gene sets CDR1 to KGHSH and CDR2 to LQKENI. V loses 2 bases, J loses 0 bases, and the germline ends lie 15 bases apart. This sample was sequenced with an Illumina NovaSeq 6000. Using 5'RACE with constant-segment primers, TCRalpha and TCRbeta cDNA libraries were constructed, with sample barcodes and unique molecular identifiers added in the process. Trizol reagent was used to extract RNA from every sample. The libraries were amplified in two PCR steps, and the second step added a second sample barcode and Illumina TruSeq adapters. The libraries were sequenced on an Illumina NovaSeq using 2 x 150 bp paired-end reads. Under the source paper's analysis protocol: Demultiplexing of reads and collapsing into UMI-guided consensus sequences were performed with migec v1.2.7. Using mixcr v2.1.11, UMI consensuses were aligned to TRA and TRB V and J templates and then assembled into clonotypes. Clonotypes were classified as expanded or contracted when called significant by both edgeR and NoisET, with noise models trained on biological replicates. For edgeR calls, the thresholds were a false discovery rate-adjusted p below 0.01 and a log2 fold-change of 1. As an exploratory analysis of dynamics, PCA with hierarchical clustering was applied to max-normalized trajectories of the 1000 most abundant clonotypes. The CD4 or CD8 phenotype of responding clones was assigned using the separately sequenced CD4+ and CD8+ repertoires. Starting from the raw public reads, TCRdb applied fastp trimming at Q25, assembled clones with MiXCR and retained in-frame beta chains. When rows share a CDR3 protein, they turn into one entry using the most common DNA and genes. TCRdb, not the original authors, processed these V and J calls. Counted in this sample were roughly 350,000 distinct CDR3 sequences; around 13% of them appeared once. Together, the top ten hold approximately 21% of the sample.

The clonotype comes from a man in his late teens or twenties who had mild COVID-19 (a few samples of this study predate the infection). The sample titles of this study are shuffled in the database, so cell type and time point are left out; the donor was told from shared clones. The source material was PBMCs or a T cell subset sorted from them (not recorded which). The chain uses TRBV18 and TRBJ2-3; the D call could be TRBD1 or TRBD2, with each sharing 5 bases. The nucleotide sequence reads as follows: TGTGCCAGCTCACCAGGGGGTTGGCTGTCCAGCACAGATACGCAGTATTTT. This sequence encodes CASSPGGWLSSTDTQYF.